This is a list of T cell receptor beta chains from one sample in a study of blood T cell repertoires in COVID-19. Measured with immunoSEQ multiplex PCR; TCRdb has only the in-frame clones, and not every one. Among some 400,000 clones listed, 85% to 90% were seen once. The sample comprised PBMCs or T cells enriched from blood (not recorded which). The receptors here all came from a man younger than 40 who had recovered from COVID-19. CDR3s include the opening cysteine and the closing phenylalanine or tryptophan. A D gene is named only where the DNA matches it firmly. Clone size is not always given. Where it is, it says once, few, many or a class for expanded clones.

>TRBJ1-2|NA|TRBV12-3/TRBV12-4|NA
CASSPGGYGYTF
TGTGCCAGCAGTCCGGGGGGCTATGGCTACACCTTC
>TRBJ1-5|NA|TRBV2|NA
CASSIDSDSNQPQHF
TGTGCCAGCAGCATAGACAGCGATAGCAATCAGCCCCAGCATTTT
>TRBJ2-3|NA|TRBV27|NA
CASTGGHPTLGTDTQYF
TGTGCCAGCACCGGAGGGCATCCCACCCTGGGCACAGATACGCAGTATTTT
>TRBJ2-5|NA|TRBV28|few
CASRSGGVGETQYF
TGTGCCAGCCGTTCCGGGGGAGTAGGGGAGACCCAGTACTTC
>TRBJ2-5|TRBD2|TRBV28|NA
CASSPRRERETQYF
TGTGCCAGCAGTCCGCGGCGGGAGAGGGAGACCCAGTACTTC
>TRBJ2-1|NA|TRBV20-1|NA
CSARFPGEQFF
TGCAGTGCTAGATTTCCCGGTGAGCAGTTCTTC
>TRBJ1-4|TRBD1|TRBV2|few
CASTTGTGREKLFF
TGTGCCAGCACTACCGGGACAGGGCGTGAAAAACTGTTTTTT
>TRBJ2-7|NA|TRBV5-4|NA
CASSLAGSYEQYF
TGTGCCAGCAGCTTAGCGGGCTCCTACGAGCAGTACTTC
>TRBJ2-7|TRBD1|TRBV7-9|NA
CASSLGVGTASYEQYF
TGTGCCAGCAGCCTGGGGGTCGGGACAGCCTCCTACGAGCAGTACTTC
>TRBJ2-7|TRBD1|TRBV28|NA
CASGTWEWAGGMNEQYF
TGTGCCAGCGGGACCTGGGAATGGGCAGGGGGCATGAACGAGCAGTACTTC
>TRBJ1-2|NA|TRBV30|NA
CAPLGGYGYTF
TGTGCCCCTCTCGGGGGCTATGGCTACACCTTC
>TRBJ1-5|TRBD1|TRBV11-2|NA
CASSGTGGSNQPQHF
TGTGCCAGCAGCGGGACAGGAGGGAGCAATCAGCCCCAGCATTTT
>TRBJ1-2|TRBD1|TRBV28|NA
CASSLTGVWGYTF
TGTGCCAGCAGTCTAACAGGGGTATGGGGCTACACCTTC
>TRBJ2-7|NA|TRBV11-2|NA
CASTTLGQANYEQYF
TGTGCCAGCACAACTTTGGGCCAGGCCAACTACGAGCAGTACTTC
>TRBJ2-2|NA|TRBV12-5|NA
CASSQGNTGELFF
TGTGCTAGTTCACAGGGGAACACCGGGGAGCTGTTTTTT
>TRBJ2-2|TRBD1|TRBV7-2|NA
CASTDRANTGELFF
TGTGCCAGTACCGACAGGGCGAACACCGGGGAGCTGTTTTTT
>TRBJ1-6|NA|TRBV11-2|few
CASSSKGENSPLHF
TGTGCCAGCAGCTCCAAGGGGGAGAACTCACCCCTCCACTTT
>TRBJ1-5|TRBD1|TRBV3-1/TRBV3-2|NA
CASSLQGSLAPQHF
TGTGCCAGCAGCTTACAGGGGAGCCTGGCGCCCCAGCATTTT
>TRBJ2-2|NA|TRBV27|NA
CASRLAGTANTGELFF
TGTGCCAGCAGACTAGCCGGGACAGCGAACACCGGGGAGCTGTTTTTT
>TRBJ2-7|NA|TRBV24-1|NA
CATSEGPGRGYEQYF
TGTGCCACCAGTGAGGGACCGGGCAGGGGCTACGAGCAGTACTTC
>TRBJ2-7|NA|TRBV5-4|NA
CASSLVAATYEQYF
TGTGCCAGCAGCTTGGTGGCGGCGACCTACGAGCAGTACTTC
>TRBJ1-5|TRBD1|TRBV10-3|NA
CAIREGQLNQPQHF
TGTGCCATCAGGGAGGGACAGCTAAATCAGCCCCAGCATTTT
>TRBJ1-2|TRBD1|TRBV5-5|NA
CASSLVGQDSYGYTF
TGTGCCAGCAGCTTGGTGGGACAGGACAGCTATGGCTACACCTTC
>TRBJ2-2|NA|TRBV3-1/TRBV3-2|NA
CASTKGGPATGELFF
TGTGCCAGCACCAAGGGAGGTCCCGCGACCGGGGAGCTGTTTTTT
>TRBJ2-2|NA|TRBV5-1|NA
CASSQRQDAGELFF
TGCGCCAGCAGCCAAAGACAGGACGCCGGGGAGCTGTTTTTT
>TRBJ2-5|NA|TRBV29-1|NA
CSVEGGVVSDQETQYF
TGCAGCGTTGAAGGGGGTGTAGTTAGCGATCAAGAGACCCAGTACTTC
>TRBJ1-1|NA|TRBV27|NA
CASSPKLRGTEAFF
TGTGCCAGCAGTCCTAAACTGCGGGGGACTGAAGCTTTCTTT
>TRBJ2-1|NA|TRBV28|NA
CASWGGASVKTEFF
TGTGCCAGCTGGGGGGGGGCTAGCGTCAAGACGGAGTTCTTC
>TRBJ1-2|TRBD1|TRBV9|once
CASSATRDRGGYTF
TGTGCCAGCAGCGCAACCAGGGACAGGGGTGGCTACACCTTC
>TRBJ1-2|TRBD1|TRBV12-3/TRBV12-4|NA
CASSTTGGRGYTF
TGTGCCAGCAGTACAACAGGGGGCAGGGGCTACACCTTC
>TRBJ1-4|NA|TRBV9|NA
CASSSSGTLPNEKLFF
TGTGCCAGCAGCTCATCCGGGACACTGCCTAATGAAAAACTGTTTTTT
>TRBJ2-7|NA|TRBV5-1|NA
CASSLDGATYEQYF
TGCGCCAGCAGCCTGGACGGAGCGACCTACGAGCAGTACTTC
>TRBJ1-4|TRBD1|TRBV14|NA
CASSSPQGAFEKLFF
TGTGCCAGCAGCTCTCCGCAGGGGGCGTTTGAAAAACTGTTTTTT
>TRBJ2-1|NA|TRBV18|NA
CASSQSSFGYNEQFF
TGTGCCAGCTCTCAAAGTAGCTTTGGCTACAATGAGCAGTTCTTC
>TRBJ2-1|NA|TRBV3-1/TRBV3-2|NA
CASSRGAGNEQFF
TGTGCCAGCAGCCGCGGGGCCGGGAATGAGCAGTTCTTC
>TRBJ2-1|NA|TRBV11-3|NA
CASSFGALSYNEQFF
TGTGCCAGCAGCTTCGGAGCGCTCTCCTACAATGAGCAGTTCTTC
>TRBJ2-3|NA|TRBV30|NA
CAWNSPSYTQYF
TGTGCCTGGAACTCTCCGTCGTATACGCAGTATTTT
>TRBJ2-3|TRBD2|TRBV27|NA
CASSPLGAGGPWDTQYF
TGTGCCAGCAGTCCTTTAGGTGCGGGAGGGCCTTGGGATACGCAGTATTTT
>TRBJ2-5|NA|TRBV30|NA
CAWSRLSETQYF
TGTGCCTGGAGCAGGTTATCAGAGACCCAGTACTTC
>TRBJ2-7|NA|TRBV28|NA
CASSPPGDRTYEQYF
TGTGCCAGCAGTCCGCCGGGGGACAGAACCTACGAGCAGTACTTC
>TRBJ2-7|NA|TRBV6-5|NA
CASRYGTGGEQYF
TGTGCCAGCAGATATGGGACTGGGGGCGAGCAGTACTTC
>TRBJ1-1|NA|TRBV6-5|NA
CASIPYEGMNTEAFF
TGTGCCAGCATCCCGTATGAGGGCATGAACACTGAAGCTTTCTTT
>TRBJ2-2|NA|TRBV7-3|NA
CASSSFLGAGTGELFF
TGTGCCAGCAGCTCCTTTCTGGGGGCGGGTACCGGGGAGCTGTTTTTT
>TRBJ1-4|NA|TRBV5-6|NA
CASTRLLTNEKLFF
TGTGCCAGCACCCGACTCTTAACTAATGAAAAACTGTTTTTT
>TRBJ2-2|TRBD1|TRBV5-1|once
CASSLRQGQGSGELFF
TGCGCCAGCAGCTTACGACAGGGACAGGGATCCGGGGAGCTGTTTTTT
>TRBJ2-1|NA|TRBV12-3/TRBV12-4|NA
CASGGFTNNEQFF
TGTGCCAGCGGGGGCTTTACTAACAATGAGCAGTTCTTC
>TRBJ1-5|TRBD1|TRBV28|NA
CASSPDRGQPQHF
TGTGCCAGCAGTCCCGACAGGGGTCAGCCCCAGCATTTT